The 5 T cell receptor beta chains below all came from one sample that was sequenced in a study of shared clonotypes between healthy human individuals. TCRdb keeps only in-frame clones here, not all; method: immunoSEQ multiplex PCR. The sample comprises under 1,900,000 clones, approximately 98.5% of which are singletons, and 0.3% to 0.45% rests with the top ten. The sequenced sample was naive CD4+ T cells sorted from blood. Subset: CD45RA+ positively selected. Every receptor here comes from a man aged 25 to 40 in good health.

V usage is TRBV10-1 and J usage is TRBJ1-1, with D perhaps matching TRBD1 (6 bases). Germline V gives CDR1 WNHNN, CDR2 SYGVQD (reference sequence). This CDR3 region has 14 residues. The ends were cut back, 6 bases at V and 4 bases at J, with 15 bases in the middle. DNA for the CDR3: TGCGCCAGCAGCGAAGGGGGACTACGCACTGAAGCTTTCTTT. It is translated as CASSEGGLRTEAFF.

The rearrangement uses TRBV2 and TRBJ2-5; possible D gene TRBD2, 6 bases. Trimming cost V 11 bases and J 2 bases, with 12 bases left between them. Germline V gene data show CDR1 as SNHLY and CDR2 as FYNNEI. The CDR3 extends over 12 amino acids. The CDR3 DNA reads TGTGCCCGTCGGGAGAAACAAGAGACCCAGTACTTC. Translation gives CARREKQETQYF.

This chain connects TRBV7-9 to TRBJ2-2; a weak D match, TRBD1 (5 bases). This CDR3 spans 11 amino acids. From germline, CDR1 is SEHNR and CDR2 FQNEAQ (reference sequence). The V end was cut by 7 bases, the J end by 7 bases, with 7 bases between. CDR3 in amino acids: CASTQGGELFF. The CDR3, as DNA: TGTGCCAGCACCCAGGGCGGGGAGCTGTTTTTT.

The chain joins TRBV7-3 to TRBJ2-1, with 15 bases that match TRBD2. The CDR3 length is 18 residues. The junction had 5 bases not matched to a gene; V was cut back by 0 bases and J by 5 bases. Germline V gives CDR1 SGHTA, CDR2 FQGTGA. As DNA, the CDR3 is TGTGCCAGCAGCTTAACGGGACTAGCGGGAGGAGTGAACAATGAGCAGTTCTTC. This encodes CASSLTGLAGGVNNEQFF.

This chain connects TRBV28 to TRBJ2-6; D assignment may be TRBD1 or TRBD2 (6 bases each). V was shortened by 9 bases and J by 0 bases, with 18 bases between the two germline ends. CDR3 length: 17 amino acids. In germline, CDR1 is MDHEN, CDR2 SYDVKM. In DNA form, the CDR3 reads TGTGCCAGTAGGGCCTCGGGGGCCTACTCTGGGGCCAACGTCCTGACTTTC. Its protein is CASRASGAYSGANVLTF.